The 15 T cell receptor beta chains given below trace back to one sample, sequenced in a study of blood T cell repertoires in COVID-19. Clones were read by immunoSEQ multiplex PCR, and TCRdb kept only the in-frame ones, dropping some. Of 250,000 to 400,000 clones listed, about 91% were seen once; the top ten hold roughly 1.7%. Sequencing was done on a sample of peripheral blood. The source of these receptors is a woman in her twenties or thirties with COVID-19, enrolled during active disease.

The rearrangement uses TRBV6-2 or TRBV6-3 and TRBJ2-1, with no clear D. CDR3 length equals 13 residues. Trimming took 3 bases from V and 4 from J, leaving 7 bases between them. Germline CDR1 is MNHEY and CDR2 is SVGEGT. CDR3 bases: TGTGCCAGCAGTTATGCAGGTTACAATGAGCAGTTCTTC. This codes for CASSYAGYNEQFF.

The chain employs TRBV29-1 and TRBJ2-7; 7 bases align to TRBD1. Germline trimming cut 7 bases from V and 2 bases from J; bases unmatched to any gene: 11. Germline V CDR1 and CDR2: SQVTM, ANQGSEA. The CDR3 has 14 amino acids. Here the CDR3 DNA reads TGCAGCGCATTCCGTACAGGGGTTGCCTACGAGCAGTACGTC. As protein: CSAFRTGVAYEQYV.

This clone is a singleton in its sample. The chain uses TRBV6-2 or TRBV6-3 and TRBJ2-3, with D tentatively TRBD2 (6 bases). The length of the CDR3 is 15 residues. The germline V and J ends were trimmed by 2 bases and 2 bases, with 11 bases remaining between them. CDR1 is MNHEY and CDR2 is SVGEGT in the germline V gene. The CDR3 spells CASSYPGTVTDTQYF. The CDR3 DNA is TGTGCCAGCAGTTACCCAGGGACTGTCACAGATACGCAGTATTTT.

This clone showed up just once. The chain couples TRBV6-2 or TRBV6-3 to TRBJ2-2, with 15 bases lining up with TRBD2. Trimming removed 5 bases from V and 2 bases from J; junction bases left unmatched: 12. Germline assignment: CDR1 MNHEY and CDR2 SVGEGT. The CDR3 contains 20 residues. The CDR3 DNA follows: TGTGCCAGCAGTCCGCGACTGGGACTAGCGGGGGGCCTTAACACCGGGGAGCTGTTTTTT. This codes for CASSPRLGLAGGLNTGELFF.

This chain joins TRBV2 and TRBJ1-1, with D perhaps matching TRBD1 (5 bases). The CDR3 consists of 16 residues. Germline-derived CDR1 and CDR2 are SNHLY and FYNNEI. V was cut by 3 bases and J by 6 bases, with 20 bases left in between. The DNA of the CDR3 is TGTGCCAGCAGTGACGCTCGGCAGGGCGAATTCGCTGAAGCTTTCTTT. It yields the protein CASSDARQGEFAEAFF.

The chain carries TRBV5-1 and TRBJ2-2; weak D call: TRBD2 (6 bases). Germline-derived CDR1 and CDR2 are SGHRS and YFSETQ. There are 14 residues in the CDR3. V lost 3 bases and J lost 7, with 13 bases in between. The CDR3 nucleotides read TGCGCCAGCAGCTCGGTGGCGGGACGCGGGGAGCTGTTTTTT. It is translated as CASSSVAGRGELFF.

The J gene is TRBJ2-5, the V gene TRBV19; possibly TRBD2 for D (5 bases). In germline, CDR1 is LNHDA, CDR2 SQIVND (reference sequence). The CDR3 is 14 amino acids. V was cut by 9 bases and J by 1 base, with 15 bases left in between. Here the CDR3 reads CASSEHGVQETQYF. The CDR3 region has the DNA TGTGCCAGCTCAGAGCACGGGGTCCAAGAGACCCAGTACTTC.

V is TRBV2 and J is TRBJ2-1; D possibly corresponds to TRBD2 (5 bases). The CDR3 is made up of 12 amino acids. The ends were cut back, 2 bases at V and 10 bases at J, with 9 bases in the middle. The germline V gene encodes CDR1 SNHLY and CDR2 FYNNEI. The CDR3 reads CASSEMRAEQFF. The CDR3 DNA reads TGTGCCAGCAGTGAAATGAGGGCAGAGCAGTTCTTC.

The table lists this clone with many counts. Different DNA sequences within this sample yield the same CDR3. The genes are TRBV19 and TRBJ1-5; possibly TRBD1 for D (5 bases). V lost 6 bases to trimming and J lost 3 bases, with 6 bases between them. This CDR3 contains 12 residues. Germline-derived CDR1 and CDR2 are LNHDA and SQIVND (reference sequence). The CDR3 coding sequence is TGTGCCAGTAGAGGGGACAATCAGCCCCAGCATTTT. It encodes CASRGDNQPQHF.

The chain recombines TRBV28 with TRBJ1-4; 11 bases line up with TRBD1. Trimming cost V 5 bases and J 8 bases; bases outside gene matches: 7. The CDR3 is made up of 15 amino acids. The germline gives CDR1 MDHEN, CDR2 SYDVKM. This chain's CDR3 is CASSPGTGGEEKLFF. Written as DNA, the CDR3 is TGTGCCAGCAGTCCAGGGACAGGGGGTGAAGAAAAACTGTTTTTT.

The gene calls are TRBV7-6 and TRBJ2-2, with D possibly matching TRBD1 (5 bases). Germline values: CDR1 SGHVS, CDR2 FNYEAQ. This CDR3 region has 14 residues. V was cut by 2 bases and J by 6 bases, with 10 bases left in between. CDR3 DNA: TGTGCCAGCAGCTTACCGCTAGGGGCCGGGGAGCTGTTTTTT. Translation: CASSLPLGAGELFF.

The table lists this clone with a count of one. This CDR3 reads CASSFGTGGNYGYTF. Here the CDR3 DNA reads TGTGCCAGCAGCTTCGGGACAGGGGGCAACTATGGCTACACCTTC. The chain carries TRBV5-6 and TRBJ1-2; 12 bases match TRBD1. The V gene's germline CDR1 is SGHDT and CDR2 YYEEEE. With V trimmed by 2 bases and J by 2 bases, 1 base remained unmatched. This CDR3 spans 15 amino acids. Full variable domain (outside the CDR3, taken from reference TRBV5-6 and TRBJ1-2): DAGVTQSPTHLIKTRGQQVTLRCSPKSGHDTVSWYQQALGQGPQFIFQYYEEEERQRGNFPDRFSGHQFPNYSSELNVNALLLGDSALYLCASSFGTGGNYGYTFGSGTRLTVV.

The chain couples TRBV6-5 to TRBJ1-3, with unresolved D. Trimming took off 7 bases at V and 3 bases at J, with 4 bases between the two ends. Germline V CDR1 and CDR2: MNHEY, SVGAGI. The CDR3 length is 11 residues. CDR3 in amino acids: CASKLGNTIYF. As DNA, the CDR3 is TGTGCCAGCAAACTTGGAAACACCATATATTTT.

The J gene is TRBJ2-5, the V gene TRBV2, with D perhaps TRBD2 (5 bases). This CDR3 contains 13 residues. Trimming pared 3 bases from V and 5 bases from J, leaving 10 bases between. Germline V gene data show CDR1 as SNHLY and CDR2 as FYNNEI. CDR3 residues: CASSDGLAETQYF. The CDR3 nucleotides are TGTGCCAGCAGTGACGGGCTAGCTGAGACCCAGTACTTC.

This chain connects TRBV4-1 to TRBJ1-4; D is perhaps TRBD1 (6 bases). This CDR3 contains 16 residues. Germline V CDR1 and CDR2: MGHRA, YSYEKL. V was cut by 4 bases and J by 0 bases, with 12 bases left in between. The DNA for the CDR3 is TGCGCCAGCAGCCTGAGGGGGGGAGCAACTAATGAAAAACTGTTTTTT. Its protein product is CASSLRGGATNEKLFF.